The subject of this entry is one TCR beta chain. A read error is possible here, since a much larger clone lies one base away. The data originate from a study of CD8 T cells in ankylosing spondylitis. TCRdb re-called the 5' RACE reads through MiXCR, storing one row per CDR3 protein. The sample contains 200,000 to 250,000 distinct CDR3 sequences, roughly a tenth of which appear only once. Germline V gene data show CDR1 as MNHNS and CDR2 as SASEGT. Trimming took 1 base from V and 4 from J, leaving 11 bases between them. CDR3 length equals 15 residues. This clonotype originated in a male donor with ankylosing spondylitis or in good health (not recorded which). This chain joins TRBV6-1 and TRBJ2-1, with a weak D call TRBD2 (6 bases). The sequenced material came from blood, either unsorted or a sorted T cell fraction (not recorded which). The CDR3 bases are TGTGCCAGCAGTGAAGAATGGGGGGAATACAATGAGCAGTTCTTC. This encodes CASSEEWGEYNEQFF.